Presented here are 21 T cell receptor beta chains from one specimen sequenced in a study of T cell responses to AZD1222 COVID-19 vaccine. TCRdb's table, derived via immunoSEQ multiplex PCR, lists solely in-frame clones and lacks some. The sample consists of 90,000 to 120,000 clones, around 91% of them appearing once. The sequenced sample was peripheral blood, obtained on day 0 of AZD1222 vaccination. The receptors come from an adult in good health.

The V call is TRBV7-8, the J call TRBJ1-3; D unclear. Per the germline V gene, CDR1 is SGHVS and CDR2 is FQNEAQ. The V end was cut by 3 bases, the J end by 0 bases, with 6 bases between. The CDR3 contains 14 residues. The CDR3 DNA follows: TGTGCCAGCAGCTTGGTCCGCTCTGGAAACACCATATATTTT. Its translation is CASSLVRSGNTIYF.

V and J are TRBV19 and TRBJ1-5; 8 nucleotides agree with TRBD1. CDR3 length: 22 amino acids. The ends lost 2 bases at V and 5 bases at J; junction bases unmatched: 26. Germline CDR1 is LNHDA and CDR2 is SQIVND (reference sequence). CDR3: CASSIMSPPTTLWTGPHQPQHF. In DNA form, the CDR3 reads TGTGCCAGTAGTATAATGTCCCCTCCCACAACACTTTGGACAGGGCCCCATCAGCCCCAGCATTTT.

The sample holds one count of this clone. This sequence joins TRBV5-1 and TRBJ1-2, with D hard to call. Germline V gives CDR1 SGHRS, CDR2 YFSETQ. The ends were cut back, 2 bases at V and 6 bases at J, with 8 bases in the middle. The CDR3 has 12 residues. The CDR3 loop is CASSFGMDGYTF. CDR3 sequence (DNA): TGCGCCAGCAGCTTTGGAATGGATGGCTACACCTTC.

CDR3 coding DNA: TGTGCCAGCAGCCCCGGGACAGGGATAACCTACGAGCAGTACTTC. Translating it yields CASSPGTGITYEQYF. This chain links TRBV5-6 with TRBJ2-7; TRBD1 aligns across 9 bases. J was trimmed by 2 bases and V by 4 bases; bases with no gene match: 7. The CDR3 is 15 residues long. Germline V gives CDR1 SGHDT, CDR2 YYEEEE. Supplemented by reference TRBV5-6 and TRBJ2-7, the full variable domain reads DAGVTQSPTHLIKTRGQQVTLRCSPKSGHDTVSWYQQALGQGPQFIFQYYEEEERQRGNFPDRFSGHQFPNYSSELNVNALLLGDSALYLCASSPGTGITYEQYFGPGTRLTVT.

The CDR3 DNA is TGTGCCAGCAGGACGGGACTAGCGGGAGAGACCCAGTACTTC. Translating gives CASRTGLAGETQYF. The V and J genes are TRBV7-2 and TRBJ2-5; TRBD2 matches at 12 bases. CDR3 size: 14 residues. The J segment lost 4 bases and the V segment lost 6 bases, leaving 3 bases of the junction unmatched. Per the germline V gene, CDR1 is SGHTA and CDR2 is FQGNSA.

This rearrangement joins TRBV19 to TRBJ2-5, with 11 bases aligning to TRBD1. The V gene's germline CDR1 is LNHDA and CDR2 SQIVND (reference sequence). V gave up 8 bases and J gave up 5 bases; unmatched junction bases: 1. The CDR3 runs 12 residues. CDR3 in amino acids: CASGDRGETQYF. As DNA, the CDR3 is TGTGCCAGTGGGGACAGGGGGGAGACCCAGTACTTC.

The chain joins TRBV2 to TRBJ1-2, with TRBD1 matching 9 bases. V lost 8 bases and J lost 6; bases outside the gene matches: 4. The germline V gene encodes CDR1 SNHLY and CDR2 FYNNEI. CDR3 size: 12 residues. CDR3 bases: TGTGCCAGCCGTGGGGACAGGGATGGCTACACCTTC. This encodes CASRGDRDGYTF.

This rearrangement joins TRBV7-9 to TRBJ1-4; a possible D gene is TRBD1 (5 bases). Trimming removed 5 bases from V and 6 bases from J, with 13 bases in between. CDR1 is SEHNR, CDR2 FQNEAQ, per germline (reference sequence). The CDR3 has 14 residues. The CDR3: CASSNQGGDEKLFF. The CDR3 nucleotides read TGTGCCAGCAGCAACCAGGGTGGGGATGAAAAACTGTTTTTT.

The CDR3 sequence is CASSLGSGTISYEQYF. The CDR3 DNA reads TGTGCCAGCAGCTTGGGTTCTGGGACTATCTCCTACGAGCAGTACTTC. This chain links TRBV5-4 with TRBJ2-7; 7 nucleotides line up with TRBD2. Germline trimming cut 0 bases from V and 0 bases from J; bases unmatched to any gene: 6. Germline lookup yields CDR1 SGHNT and CDR2 YYREEE (reference sequence). This CDR3 contains 16 residues.

The chain couples TRBV11-3 to TRBJ2-2, with TRBD2 as a possible D gene (6 bases). The germline gives CDR1 SGHNT, CDR2 YENEEA. The CDR3 is 14 residues long. V lost 8 bases and J 0 bases, leaving 10 bases between the germline ends. The CDR3 loop is CASSRDSNTGELFF. In DNA form, the CDR3 reads TGTGCCAGCTCGCGGGACTCGAACACCGGGGAGCTGTTTTTT.

Remarks on this clone: The germline gene is not matched at one end of the junction; a read error may be the cause. The chain has TRBV20-1 and TRBJ1-1, with D possibly TRBD1 on 5 matching bases. CDR1 is DFQATT and CDR2 is SNEGSKA in the germline V gene (reference sequence). The CDR3 runs 11 residues. The CDR3 nucleotides are TGCAGTGCTAGAGAACAGCCCCTGGGGCCGTTT. This encodes CSAREQPLGPF.

J is TRBJ1-1 and V is TRBV20-1, with D perhaps matching TRBD1 (5 bases). CDR1 and CDR2 from the germline V gene are DFQATT and SNEGSKA (reference sequence). This CDR3 is 11 amino acids long. V lost 5 bases, J lost 8 bases, and 12 bases lay in between. DNA of the CDR3: TGCAGTGCTGACTCGGGGGACGAAGCTTTCTTT. This encodes CSADSGDEAFF.

The chain uses TRBV3-1 (or the pseudogene TRBV3-2) and TRBJ1-1; D gene unclear. The V end was cut by 0 bases, the J end by 1 base, with 12 bases between. The germline gives CDR1 LGHDT, CDR2 YNNKEL (reference sequence). This CDR3 has 16 amino acids. The CDR3 DNA follows: TGTGCCAGCAGCCAAGATCGGTGGGTACAGAACACTGAAGCTTTCTTT. The encoded protein is CASSQDRWVQNTEAFF.

The chain employs TRBV5-4 and TRBJ1-4; D gene uncertain. The CDR3 is 16 residues long. V was cut by 3 bases and J by 4 bases, with 16 bases left in between. Germline values: CDR1 SGHNT, CDR2 YYREEE (reference sequence). The CDR3 sequence: CASSSQSRDLNEKLFF. The CDR3 DNA reads TGTGCCAGCAGCTCGCAGTCTCGGGATCTTAATGAAAAACTGTTTTTT. Combining the CDR3 with reference TRBV5-4 and TRBJ1-4 gives the whole variable domain ETGVTQSPTHLIKTRGQQVTLRCSSQSGHNTVSWYQQALGQGPQFIFQYYREEENGRGNFPPRFSGLQFPNYSSELNVNALELDDSALYLCASSSQSRDLNEKLFFGSGTQLSVL.

The table lists this clone with a count of one. V usage is TRBV15 and J usage is TRBJ2-7; D is uncertain. Trimming stripped 4 bases from V and 6 bases from J, with 10 bases between. Germline V gene sequence: CDR1 LNHNV, CDR2 YYDKDF (reference sequence). The CDR3 length is 12 residues. The DNA of the CDR3 is TGTGCCACCAGCAATCCCGTGGGCGAGCAGTACTTC. It codes for CATSNPVGEQYF.

The J gene is TRBJ1-3, the V gene TRBV6-5, with D hard to call. Looked up from germline, CDR1 is MNHEY and CDR2 is SVGAGI. V shed 7 bases and J shed 2 bases, with 9 bases lying between them. The CDR3 length is 13 residues. CDR3 DNA: TGTGCCAGCACCCCCGGCCCTGGAAACACCATATATTTT. This sequence encodes CASTPGPGNTIYF.

The J gene is TRBJ2-5, the V gene TRBV7-2, with D possibly being TRBD1 or TRBD2 (6 bases each). The CDR3 is made up of 12 amino acids. With 4 bases removed from V and 9 bases from J, the gap between germline ends came to 12 bases. The V gene's germline CDR1 is SGHTA and CDR2 FQGNSA. This CDR3 is CASSSLRGAQYF. In nucleotides, the CDR3 is TGTGCCAGCAGCTCCCTTAGGGGGGCCCAGTACTTC.

This chain uses TRBV29-1 with TRBJ1-4, with unresolved D. The germline V and J ends were trimmed by 5 bases and 0 bases, with 7 bases remaining between them. From germline, CDR1 is SQVTM and CDR2 ANQGSEA. The length of the CDR3 is 13 residues. The CDR3 region has the DNA TGCAGCGTTCAGTGGTCAACTAATGAAAAACTGTTTTTT. Its translation: CSVQWSTNEKLFF.

V gene TRBV29-1 combines with J gene TRBJ1-6; maybe TRBD1 (6 bases). The V gene lost 7 bases and the J gene lost 5 bases, with 15 bases spanning the gap. From germline, CDR1 is SQVTM and CDR2 ANQGSEA. The CDR3 length is 14 residues. The CDR3 DNA reads TGCAGCGCAAAGACAGGCGGTAATAATTCACCCCTCCACTTT. This gives the protein CSAKTGGNNSPLHF.

The V and J genes are TRBV27 and TRBJ1-2, with D hard to call. The CDR3 consists of 11 residues. Germline assignment: CDR1 MNHEY and CDR2 SMNVEV (reference sequence). V gave up 8 bases and J gave up 8 bases, with 12 bases separating them. The CDR3 DNA is TGTGCCAGCGGCCTTTACGGGGGCTACACCTTC. This translates into CASGLYGGYTF.

This chain uses TRBV5-1 with TRBJ2-7; D tentatively fits TRBD1 or TRBD2 (5 bases each). The CDR3 sequence is 15 residues long. Germline CDR1 and CDR2: SGHRS and YFSETQ. Trimming removed 4 bases at V and 0 bases at J, with 14 bases between. This CDR3 reads CASSNRDGSSYEQYF. The CDR3 DNA is TGCGCCAGCAGCAACCGGGACGGAAGCTCCTACGAGCAGTACTTC.